Each of the 7 T cell receptor beta chains below was sequenced from the same sample in a study of blood T cell repertoires in COVID-19. This table comes from immunoSEQ multiplex PCR, and its TCRdb copy is limited to in-frame clones, with some not included. This sample yields fewer than 150,000 clones, of which around 79% are seen a single time; over 15% belongs to the top ten. Input material: peripheral blood. These TCRs come from a man older than 75 with acute or convalescent COVID-19.

As concerns this clone: One end of the junction varies from germline; a read error may be responsible. The genes are TRBV18 and TRBJ1-6; 10 bases match TRBD1. The CDR3 runs to 15 residues. Per germline, CDR1 KGHSH and CDR2 LQKENI. As DNA, the CDR3 is TGTGCCAGCTCTCTAGGACAGGGGGAGAATTCACTCCTCCACTTT. Its translation: CASSLGQGENSLLHF.

This rearrangement joins TRBV7-9 to TRBJ2-7; D unresolved. V dropped 3 bases and J dropped 5 bases, with 14 bases sitting between them. This CDR3 contains 14 residues. Germline V gene data show CDR1 as SEHNR and CDR2 as FQNEAQ (reference sequence). The CDR3 is CASSLTGPIDEQYF. The CDR3 region has the DNA TGTGCCAGCAGCTTGACTGGCCCTATCGACGAGCAGTACTTC.

The genes are TRBV6-2 or TRBV6-3 and TRBJ2-7; the D gene is possibly TRBD2 (7 bases). V was pared by 0 bases and J by 0 bases, with 15 bases between. Looked up from germline, CDR1 is MNHEY and CDR2 is SVGEGT. The CDR3 contains 17 residues. CDR3 coding DNA: TGTGCCAGCAGTTACTCGACGGCGGGGGCTTACTCCTACGAGCAGTACTTC. Amino acids: CASSYSTAGAYSYEQYF.

The rearrangement joins TRBV6-6 to TRBJ1-2, with D unclear. CDR3 length: 13 amino acids. Germline V lookup: CDR1 MNHNY, CDR2 SVGAGI (reference sequence). Trimming stripped 6 bases from V and 7 bases from J, with 15 bases between. The CDR3 DNA sequence: TGTGCCAGCAGCCCCGGATCGTCGGGTGGCTACACCTTC. Its protein is CASSPGSSGGYTF.

V is TRBV5-6 and J is TRBJ2-3; TRBD1 matches at 8 bases. This CDR3 region has 15 residues. Germline V lookup: CDR1 SGHDT, CDR2 YYEEEE. Trimming at V came to 5 bases and at J to 3 bases, leaving 8 bases not matched to a gene. The CDR3 loop is CASRSGQGKTDTQYF. Written as DNA, the CDR3 is TGTGCCAGCAGAAGCGGACAGGGTAAGACAGATACGCAGTATTTT.

A single count supports this clone. This rearrangement joins TRBV29-1 to TRBJ2-5, with 7 positions matching TRBD1. The CDR3 runs to 14 residues. Germline CDR1 and CDR2: SQVTM and ANQGSEA. V lost 7 bases and J lost 2; bases outside the gene matches: 10. The DNA for the CDR3 is TGCAGCGCCTATCGACAGGGCGGTCAAGAGACCCAGTACTTC. Encoded protein: CSAYRQGGQETQYF.

This chain connects TRBV28 to TRBJ1-6; a weak D match, TRBD1 (6 bases). Germline CDR1 is MDHEN and CDR2 is SYDVKM. The V gene lost 6 bases and the J gene lost 0 bases, with 21 bases spanning the gap. The CDR3 sequence is 19 residues long. The CDR3 DNA reads as TGTGCCAGCAGAGGCCCAGGGGACGGGGAGAGCTCCTATAATTCACCCCTCCACTTT. This translates into CASRGPGDGESSYNSPLHF.